The T cell receptor (beta chain) under discussion was sequenced for a study of T cell changes during pregnancy in multiple sclerosis. The protocol was immunoSEQ multiplex PCR, while the TCRdb copy is restricted to in-frame clones and leaves out a portion. The sample has 100,000 to 140,000 clones; around 90% are singletons. Trimming took 3 bases from V and 3 from J; bases not matched to a gene: 7. The CDR3 consists of 16 residues. CDR1 is SGDLS and CDR2 is YYNGEE in the germline V gene. This chain connects TRBV9 to TRBJ2-3; 10 bases fit TRBD2. Sequenced material: peripheral blood, taken in the third trimester of pregnancy. This clonotype originated in a female donor in good health, enrolled as a control in a pregnancy study. CDR3 sequence: CASSERAGGPTDTQYF. For the CDR3, the DNA is TGTGCCAGCAGCGAGAGAGCGGGGGGGCCTACAGATACGCAGTATTTT.